The 9 T cell receptor beta chains below come from one sample, sequenced in a study of control samples from healthy donors and cancer patients. Assay used: immunoSEQ multiplex PCR; TCRdb lists only in-frame clones, some missing. This sample yields 70,000 to 90,000 clones, of which roughly 93% are seen a single time; less than 6% belongs to the top ten. Sequencing input: blood. Source of these receptors: a woman between 18 and 30 years old in good health.

The DNA of the CDR3 is TGTGCCAGTAGTACCCAATCTACTGGCAGGGTTTACGAGCAGTACTTC. Encoded protein: CASSTQSTGRVYEQYF. The V and J genes are TRBV19 and TRBJ2-7; D is perhaps TRBD1 (5 bases). CDR1 LNHDA and CDR2 SQIVND come from the germline V gene (reference sequence). The V and J ends lost 4 bases and 4 bases respectively, with 20 bases between them. This CDR3 is 16 amino acids long.

This clone came up once. The J gene is TRBJ1-1, the V gene TRBV11-2; tentative D call: TRBD1 (6 bases). Germline lookup yields CDR1 SGHAT and CDR2 FQNNGV. The CDR3 contains 13 residues. V gave up 6 bases and J gave up 7 bases, with 15 bases separating them. DNA of the CDR3: TGTGCCAGCAGTCGGACAGAGACTCTTGAAGCTTTCTTT. Encoded protein: CASSRTETLEAFF.

The chain is built from TRBV11-3 and TRBJ1-1; perhaps TRBD1 as D (5 bases). The V and J ends lost 5 bases and 0 bases respectively, with 10 bases between them. This CDR3 contains 14 residues. Germline V CDR1 and CDR2: SGHNT, YENEEA. The chain's CDR3 is CASSLSGMNTEAFF. The CDR3, as DNA: TGTGCCAGCAGCCTCTCAGGGATGAACACTGAAGCTTTCTTT.

The rearrangement links TRBV19 to TRBJ2-2; tentative D call: TRBD1 (5 bases). CDR1 is LNHDA, CDR2 SQIVND, per germline (reference sequence). V lost 6 bases and J 7 bases, leaving 21 bases between the germline ends. This CDR3 has 16 residues. CDR3 region: CASRRLLDKTDGELFF. The CDR3 DNA sequence: TGTGCCAGTAGGAGGTTGTTGGACAAAACCGACGGGGAGCTGTTTTTT.

The V and J genes are TRBV24-1 and TRBJ1-4; D gene unclear. The CDR3 sequence is 16 residues long. Trimming left V 0 bases short and J 4 bases short, with 11 bases between. Germline loops: CDR1 KGHDR, CDR2 SFDVKD. The CDR3 nucleotides are TGTGCCACCAGTGATTTGGAGGATGGTATTAATGAAAAACTGTTTTTT. This gives the protein CATSDLEDGINEKLFF.

The chain employs TRBV6-2 or TRBV6-3 and TRBJ1-6; D is perhaps TRBD1 (5 bases). V lost 0 bases and J 3 bases, leaving 18 bases between the germline ends. The CDR3 is made up of 19 amino acids. Germline V lookup: CDR1 MNHEY, CDR2 SVGEGT. The CDR3 coding sequence is TGTGCCAGCAGTTACTCGAACAAGAGGGGAAGCAACTATAATTCACCCCTCCACTTT. Residues: CASSYSNKRGSNYNSPLHF.

This chain uses TRBV7-9 with TRBJ2-1, with TRBD1 matching 8 bases. V lost 5 bases, J lost 10 bases, and 10 bases stayed unmatched. Germline values: CDR1 SEHNR, CDR2 FQNEAQ (reference sequence). This CDR3 comprises 14 residues. The CDR3 bases are TGTGCCAGCAGCCCCCCGGACAGGGAGGTAGAGCAGTTCTTC. This encodes CASSPPDREVEQFF.

This chain joins TRBV4-2 and TRBJ2-1, with 15 bases that match TRBD2. Germline V lookup: CDR1 LGHNA, CDR2 YNFKEQ. The CDR3 has 18 amino acids. V was pared by 4 bases and J by 4 bases, with 8 bases of the junction left unmatched. The chain's CDR3 is CASSRPGLAGGFYNEQFF. CDR3 sequence (DNA): TGTGCCAGCAGCCGACCGGGACTAGCGGGAGGTTTTTACAATGAGCAGTTCTTC.

The rearrangement uses TRBV28 and TRBJ1-5; D ambiguous. This CDR3 is 13 amino acids long. V lost 2 bases, J lost 1 base, and 3 bases lay in between. CDR1 and CDR2 (germline): MDHEN, SYDVKM. The CDR3, as DNA: TGTGCCAGCAGTTTAGAAAGCAATCAGCCCCAGCATTTT. As protein: CASSLESNQPQHF.